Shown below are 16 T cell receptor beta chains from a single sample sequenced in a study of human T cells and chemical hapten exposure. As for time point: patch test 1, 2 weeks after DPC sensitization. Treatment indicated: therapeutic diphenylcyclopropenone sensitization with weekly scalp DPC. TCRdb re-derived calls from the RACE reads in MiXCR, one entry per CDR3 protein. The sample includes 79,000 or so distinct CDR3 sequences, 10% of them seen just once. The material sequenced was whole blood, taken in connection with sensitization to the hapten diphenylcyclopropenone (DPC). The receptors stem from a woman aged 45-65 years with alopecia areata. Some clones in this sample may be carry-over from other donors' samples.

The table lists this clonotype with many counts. The CDR3 coding sequence is TGTGCCAGCAGCCGTCCGGGACAGGTAACCTACGAGCAGTACTTC. This encodes CASSRPGQVTYEQYF. The V and J genes are TRBV28 and TRBJ2-7; 8 bases align to TRBD1. CDR1 is MDHEN and CDR2 is SYDVKM in the germline V gene. The CDR3 contains 15 residues. V lost 6 bases and J lost 2; bases outside the gene matches: 9.

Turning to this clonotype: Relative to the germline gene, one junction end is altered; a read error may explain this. The CDR3 DNA reads as TGTGCTAGCAGATCCAGCGGACCCGGGGAGCTGTTTTTT. Protein: CASRSSGPGELFF. This chain links TRBV7-7 with TRBJ2-2, with D perhaps TRBD2 (5 bases). Germline CDR1 reads SSHAT; CDR2 reads FNYEAQ (reference sequence). The CDR3 is made up of 13 amino acids.

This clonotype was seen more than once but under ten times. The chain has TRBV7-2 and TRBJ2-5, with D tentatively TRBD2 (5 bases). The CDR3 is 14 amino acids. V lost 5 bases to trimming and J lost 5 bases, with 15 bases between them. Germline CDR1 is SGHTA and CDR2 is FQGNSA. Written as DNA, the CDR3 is TGTGCCAGCAGCCTAGGAGGCCGCGGGGAGACCCAGTACTTC. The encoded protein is CASSLGGRGETQYF.

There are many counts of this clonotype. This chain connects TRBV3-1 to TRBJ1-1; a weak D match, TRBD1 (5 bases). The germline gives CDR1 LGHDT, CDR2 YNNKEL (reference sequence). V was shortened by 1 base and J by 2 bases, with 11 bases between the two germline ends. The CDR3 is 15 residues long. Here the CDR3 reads CASSQGKQANTEAFF. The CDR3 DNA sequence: TGTGCCAGCAGCCAAGGGAAACAGGCTAACACTGAAGCTTTCTTT.

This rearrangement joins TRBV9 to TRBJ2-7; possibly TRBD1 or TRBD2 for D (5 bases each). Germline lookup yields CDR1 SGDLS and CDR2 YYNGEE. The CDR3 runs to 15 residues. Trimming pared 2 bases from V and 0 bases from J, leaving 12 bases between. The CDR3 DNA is TGTGCCAGCAGCGTGGCAGGGAGTGCCTCCTACGAGCAGTACTTC. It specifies CASSVAGSASYEQYF. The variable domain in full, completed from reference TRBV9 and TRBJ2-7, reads DSGVTQTPKHLITATGQRVTLRCSPRSGDLSVYWYQQSLDQGLQFLIQYYNGEERAKGNILERFSAQQFPDLHSELNLSSLELGDSALYFCASSVAGSASYEQYFGPGTRLTVT.

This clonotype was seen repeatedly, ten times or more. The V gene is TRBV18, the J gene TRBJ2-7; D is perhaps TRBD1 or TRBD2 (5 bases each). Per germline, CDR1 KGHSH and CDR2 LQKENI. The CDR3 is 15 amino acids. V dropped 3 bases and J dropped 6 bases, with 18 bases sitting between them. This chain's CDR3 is CASSPLHMAGTEQYF. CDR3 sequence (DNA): TGTGCCAGCTCACCCCTGCATATGGCAGGGACCGAGCAGTACTTC.

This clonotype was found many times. The chain's CDR3 is CSARSPRERTEAFF. The CDR3 DNA follows: TGCAGTGCTAGATCCCCCAGGGAGAGGACTGAAGCTTTCTTT. The V call is TRBV20-1, the J call TRBJ1-1; tentative D call: TRBD1 (5 bases). V lost 2 bases and J 5 bases, leaving 15 bases between the germline ends. Per the germline V gene, CDR1 is DFQATT and CDR2 is SNEGSKA (reference sequence). The CDR3 is 14 amino acids.

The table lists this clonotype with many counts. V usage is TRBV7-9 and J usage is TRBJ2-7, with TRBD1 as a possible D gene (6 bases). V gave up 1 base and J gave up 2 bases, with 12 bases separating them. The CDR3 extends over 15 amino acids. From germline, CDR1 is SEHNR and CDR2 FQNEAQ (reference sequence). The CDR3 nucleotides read TGTGCCAGCAGCTTAGGGCAGGGGAGTGCCTACGAGCAGTACTTC. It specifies CASSLGQGSAYEQYF.

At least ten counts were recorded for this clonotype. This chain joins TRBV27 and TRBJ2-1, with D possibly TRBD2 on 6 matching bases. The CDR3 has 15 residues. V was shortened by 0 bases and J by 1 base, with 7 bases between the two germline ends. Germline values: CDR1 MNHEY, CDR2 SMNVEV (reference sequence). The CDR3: CASSLSRESYNEQFF. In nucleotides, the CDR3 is TGTGCCAGCAGTTTATCACGGGAGTCCTACAATGAGCAGTTCTTC.

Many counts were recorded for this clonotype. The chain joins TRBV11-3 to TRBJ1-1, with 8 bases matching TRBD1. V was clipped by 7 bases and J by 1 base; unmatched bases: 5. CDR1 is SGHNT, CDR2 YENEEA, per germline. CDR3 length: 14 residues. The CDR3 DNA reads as TGTGCCAGCACACAGGGGGGCAAGAACACTGAAGCTTTCTTT. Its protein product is CASTQGGKNTEAFF.

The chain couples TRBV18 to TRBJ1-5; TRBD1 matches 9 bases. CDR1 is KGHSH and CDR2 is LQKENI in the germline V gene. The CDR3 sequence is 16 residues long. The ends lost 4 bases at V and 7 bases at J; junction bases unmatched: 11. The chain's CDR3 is CASSQARGQGMQPQHF. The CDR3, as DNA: TGTGCCAGCTCACAGGCCAGAGGACAGGGGATGCAGCCCCAGCATTTT.

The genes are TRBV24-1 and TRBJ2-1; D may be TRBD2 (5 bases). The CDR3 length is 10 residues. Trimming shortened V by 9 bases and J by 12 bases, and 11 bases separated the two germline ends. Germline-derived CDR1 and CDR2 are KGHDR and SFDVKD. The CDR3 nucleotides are TGTGCCACCCGGGAATCTGTGCAGTTCTTC. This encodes CATRESVQFF.

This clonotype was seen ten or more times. DNA of the CDR3: TGCAGCGTTGAGCCCGGGCCGCCGAGAGCTTTCTTT. Protein product: CSVEPGPPRAFF. This chain connects TRBV29-1 to TRBJ1-1, with D hard to call. This CDR3 has 12 residues. V lost 3 bases to trimming and J lost 10 bases, with 15 bases between them. Germline CDR1 reads SQVTM; CDR2 reads ANQGSEA.

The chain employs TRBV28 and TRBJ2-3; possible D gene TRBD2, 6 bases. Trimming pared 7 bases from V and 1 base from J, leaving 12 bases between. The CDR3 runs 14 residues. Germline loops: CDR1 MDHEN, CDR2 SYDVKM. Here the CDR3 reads CASIGIAGTDTQYF. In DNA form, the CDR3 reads TGTGCCAGCATTGGAATAGCGGGCACAGATACGCAGTATTTT.

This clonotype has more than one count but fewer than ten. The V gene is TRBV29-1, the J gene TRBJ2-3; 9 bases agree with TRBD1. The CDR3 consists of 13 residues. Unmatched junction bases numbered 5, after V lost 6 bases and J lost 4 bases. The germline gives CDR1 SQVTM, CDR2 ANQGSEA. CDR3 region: CSVEDRGSDTQYF. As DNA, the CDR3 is TGCAGCGTAGAGGACAGGGGATCAGATACGCAGTATTTT.

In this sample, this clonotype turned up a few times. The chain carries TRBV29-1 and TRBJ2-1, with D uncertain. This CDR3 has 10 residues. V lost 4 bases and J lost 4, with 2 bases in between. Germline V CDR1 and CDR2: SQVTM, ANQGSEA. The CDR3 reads CSVGYNEQFF. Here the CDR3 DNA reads TGCAGCGTTGGTTACAATGAGCAGTTCTTC.